A selection of T cell receptor beta chains follows, all from one sample in a study of blood T cell repertoires in COVID-19. The protocol was immunoSEQ multiplex PCR, while the TCRdb copy is restricted to in-frame clones and leaves out a portion. Of roughly 180,000 clones listed, 84% are singletons. The sample consisted of peripheral blood. The receptor set was obtained from a human donor in a cohort sampled during active COVID-19. CDR3s include the opening cysteine and the closing phenylalanine or tryptophan. A D gene is named only where the DNA matches it firmly. Clone size is given for some rows only: seen once, a few or many times, or a class if the clone is expanded.

V gene	CDR3 length	J gene	clone size	D gene	CDR3 protein	CDR3 DNA
TRBV11-3	13	TRBJ2-1	NA	TRBD1	CASSPDREDEQFF	TGTGCCAGCAGTCCAGACAGGGAAGATGAGCAGTTCTTC
TRBV19	14	TRBJ1-6	NA	NA	CASSIGVRSSPLHF	TGTGCCAGTAGTATCGGGGTTAGGAGTTCACCCCTCCACTTT
TRBV15	15	TRBJ2-5	NA	TRBD1	CATSREGGQQETQYF	TGTGCCACCAGCAGAGAAGGGGGACAGCAAGAGACCCAGTACTTC
TRBV7-9	13	TRBJ1-1	NA	TRBD1	CAGQGAQNTEAFF	TGTGCCGGACAGGGGGCGCAGAACACTGAAGCTTTCTTT
TRBV12-3/TRBV12-4	13	TRBJ1-3	NA	TRBD1	CASRNTGVDTIYF	TGTGCCAGCAGAAACACAGGGGTGGACACCATATATTTT
TRBV5-1	14	TRBJ2-7	NA	TRBD1	CASSEGQISYEQYF	TGCGCCAGCAGCGAGGGACAGATCTCCTACGAGCAGTACTTC
TRBV19	15	TRBJ1-1	NA	NA	CASSMAGVGETEAFF	TGTGCCAGTAGTATGGCAGGGGTAGGAGAAACTGAAGCTTTCTTT
TRBV13	15	TRBJ2-7	NA	TRBD2	CASSSGLAGTYEQYF	TGTGCCAGCAGCTCGGGACTAGCGGGGACCTACGAGCAGTACTTC
TRBV6-5	14	TRBJ1-5	NA	TRBD1	CASSSTGTNQPQHF	TGTGCCAGCAGTTCGACAGGGACCAATCAGCCCCAGCATTTT
TRBV5-6	14	TRBJ2-7	NA	TRBD1	CASRSTGGPYEQYF	TGTGCCAGCAGGTCCACAGGGGGACCCTACGAGCAGTACTTC
TRBV12-5	13	TRBJ2-1	NA	NA	CASGKDRNNEQFF	TGTGCTAGTGGCAAAGACAGGAACAATGAGCAGTTCTTC
TRBV5-4	15	TRBJ1-1	NA	NA	CASSLERGMNTEAFF	TGTGCCAGCAGCTTGGAAAGGGGGATGAACACTGAAGCTTTCTTT
TRBV7-9	15	TRBJ2-7	NA	NA	CASSPTGSSGVEQYF	TGTGCCAGCAGCCCAACAGGCTCCAGTGGGGTCGAGCAGTACTTC
TRBV10-2	12	TRBJ2-7	NA	NA	CASTPGMSEQYF	TGCGCCAGCACTCCAGGGATGTCGGAGCAGTACTTC
TRBV6-6	13	TRBJ1-2	NA	TRBD1	CASRPTGGYGYTF	TGTGCCAGCAGGCCGACAGGGGGCTATGGCTACACCTTC
TRBV6-2/TRBV6-3	15	TRBJ2-7	NA	TRBD2	CASRYPGLAGHEQYF	TGTGCCAGCAGGTACCCGGGACTAGCGGGGCACGAGCAGTACTTC
TRBV7-9	13	TRBJ2-1	NA	NA	CASSLGQYNEQFF	TGTGCCAGCAGCCTTGGACAGTACAATGAGCAGTTCTTC
TRBV5-4	15	TRBJ2-2	once	TRBD1	CASSSGQGNTGELFF	TGTGCCAGCAGCTCCGGACAGGGTAACACCGGGGAGCTGTTTTTT
TRBV12-3/TRBV12-4	12	TRBJ2-7	NA	NA	CASSLSMGTVRF	TGTGCCAGCAGTTTAAGCATGGGTACAGTACGATTC
TRBV9	15	TRBJ1-1	NA	NA	CASSVAGVHGTEAFF	TGTGCCAGCAGCGTAGCAGGGGTCCACGGCACTGAAGCTTTCTTT
TRBV14	16	TRBJ2-1	few	NA	CASSQDGWGRGNEQFF	TGTGCCAGCAGCCAAGATGGGTGGGGCAGGGGCAATGAGCAGTTCTTC
TRBV5-1	14	TRBJ2-7	many	TRBD2	CASSGRGGSNEQYF	TGCGCCAGCTCGGGGCGGGGGGGCTCCAACGAGCAGTACTTC
TRBV13	15	TRBJ1-5	NA	TRBD1	CASSLRTGDNQPQHF	TGTGCCAGCAGCTTACGGACAGGGGATAATCAGCCCCAGCATTTT
TRBV19	14	TRBJ1-3	NA	NA	CASKGDSFGNTIYF	TGTGCCAGTAAAGGAGACAGTTTCGGAAACACCATATATTTT
TRBV7-9	13	TRBJ1-3	NA	NA	CASSLDPGNTIYF	TGTGCCAGCAGCTTAGATCCGGGAAACACCATATATTTT
TRBV7-3	15	TRBJ2-3	NA	NA	CASSLGGPSTDTQYF	TGTGCCAGCAGCTTGGGCGGGCCCTCCACAGATACGCAGTATTTT
TRBV7-9	14	TRBJ2-1	NA	TRBD2	CASSSGLAGDEQFF	TGTGCCAGCAGCTCGGGACTAGCGGGGGATGAGCAGTTCTTC
TRBV24-1	15	TRBJ1-4	NA	NA	CATSERGTTNEKLFF	TGTGCCACCAGTGAAAGGGGGACAACTAATGAAAAACTGTTTTTT
TRBV9	13	TRBJ2-7	few	NA	CASSVGSSYEQYF	TGTGCCAGCAGCGTAGGCAGCTCCTACGAGCAGTACTTC
TRBV2	13	TRBJ1-2	NA	NA	CASSEGEVIGYTF	TGTGCCAGCAGTGAGGGAGAGGTTATAGGCTACACCTTC
TRBV2	14	TRBJ2-1	NA	TRBD1	CASRLGQGDNEQFF	TGTGCCAGCAGGCTGGGACAGGGGGACAATGAGCAGTTCTTC
TRBV30	13	TRBJ1-5	NA	TRBD1	CAWRGTDNQPQHF	TGTGCCTGGAGGGGGACAGACAATCAGCCCCAGCATTTT
TRBV4-1	15	TRBJ1-5	NA	TRBD1	CASSPKGTGRQPQHF	TGCGCCAGCAGCCCTAAAGGGACAGGTCGTCAGCCCCAGCATTTT
TRBV13	16	TRBJ1-2	NA	NA	CASSLGRSAGNYGYTF	TGTGCCAGCAGCTTAGGGCGGAGTGCGGGTAACTATGGCTACACCTTC
TRBV5-1	15	TRBJ1-5	NA	NA	CASPFVQYFNQPQHF	TGCGCCAGCCCCTTTGTACAGTACTTCAATCAGCCCCAGCATTTT
TRBV5-6	13	TRBJ2-1	NA	NA	CASSYGQINEQFF	TGTGCCAGCAGCTACGGACAGATCAATGAGCAGTTCTTC
TRBV2	11	TRBJ1-5	once	NA	CASGKNQPQHF	TGTGCCAGCGGCAAAAATCAGCCCCAGCATTTT
TRBV5-4	18	TRBJ1-3	NA	TRBD1	CASSLLGTGANSGNTIYF	TGTGCCAGCAGCTTGTTAGGGACAGGGGCTAACTCTGGAAACACCATATATTTT
TRBV7-9	15	TRBJ2-1	NA	NA	CASSLTWTEDNEQFF	TGTGCCAGCAGCCTTACGTGGACAGAGGACAATGAGCAGTTCTTC
TRBV9	15	TRBJ2-5	NA	NA	CASSVAQGFGETQYF	TGTGCCAGCAGCGTGGCCCAGGGATTCGGAGAGACCCAGTACTTC
TRBV7-6	15	TRBJ2-7	NA	TRBD1	CASSSPGTGSYEQYF	TGTGCCAGCAGCTCACCCGGGACAGGGTCCTACGAGCAGTACTTC
TRBV5-6	16	TRBJ2-1	few	NA	CASSLGAGGPTNEQFF	TGTGCCAGCAGCTTGGGTGCCGGGGGGCCTACCAATGAGCAGTTCTTC
TRBV27	15	TRBJ1-1	NA	TRBD1	CASRVRQGANTEAFF	TGTGCCAGCAGGGTACGACAGGGGGCGAACACTGAAGCTTTCTTT
TRBV18	16	TRBJ2-7	NA	TRBD1	CASSPNVSGQSYEQYF	TGTGCCAGCTCACCAAACGTATCGGGACAGTCCTACGAGCAGTACTTC
TRBV9	15	TRBJ2-3	once	TRBD2	CASSPSGGASDTQYF	TGTGCCAGCAGCCCTAGCGGGGGGGCCTCAGATACGCAGTATTTT
TRBV5-6	14	TRBJ2-1	NA	NA	CASSLAGPRGEQFF	TGTGCCAGCAGCTTGGCCGGTCCACGGGGTGAGCAGTTCTTC
TRBV5-6	16	TRBJ1-4	NA	NA	CASTDFVGREDEKLFF	TGTGCCAGCACCGATTTTGTTGGGAGGGAAGATGAAAAACTGTTTTTT
TRBV5-1	14	TRBJ1-2	NA	TRBD1	CASSEWDSSYGYTF	TGCGCCAGCAGCGAGTGGGACAGCTCCTATGGCTACACCTTC
TRBV7-6	16	TRBJ1-6	NA	TRBD1	CASSLAGTGSNSPLHF	TGTGCCAGCAGCTTAGCCGGGACAGGGTCAAATTCACCCCTCCACTTT
TRBV19	14	TRBJ1-2	NA	NA	CASSSPAGNYGYTF	TGTGCCAGTAGTAGCCCTGCAGGTAACTATGGCTACACCTTC
TRBV5-1	15	TRBJ2-1	NA	NA	CASSLGQTSYNEQFF	TGCGCCAGCAGCCTTGGACAGACCTCCTACAATGAGCAGTTCTTC